This TCR beta chain was captured by sequencing in a study of T cells in localized non-small cell lung cancer. This clone was counted many times. Its antigen remains unidentified. Overall study results and limits: Longer overall survival associated with higher blood T cell density; shorter survival with higher adjacent-lung clonality. Among the top 100 tumor clones, a median 57 appeared in adjacent lung.

The protocol was immunoSEQ multiplex PCR, while the TCRdb copy is restricted to in-frame clones and leaves out a portion. This table has fewer than 15,000 clones, 25% to 30% appearing once. The receptor's source is a female donor at least 60 years old with stage I lung adenocarcinoma. Material: lung tumor tissue, obtained before any cancer treatment.

CDR3 DNA sequence: TGTGCCAGCAGCTTGTTTAGTTCTTCAAGGAGCGAGCAGTACTTC. Translation gives CASSLFSSSRSEQYF. This chain uses TRBV11-3 with TRBJ2-7; D not resolved. V was shortened by 3 bases and J by 6 bases, with 18 bases between the two germline ends. The CDR3 has 15 residues. CDR1 is SGHNT, CDR2 YENEEA, per germline.